Here is one TCR beta chain with its context. Its antigen is currently unknown. The V end lost 3 bases, the J end lost 4 bases, and 9 bases lay between the germline ends. Per the germline V gene, CDR1 is LNHDA and CDR2 is SQIVND (reference sequence). This CDR3 has 13 amino acids. Profiled with immunoSEQ multiplex PCR; TCRdb holds only in-frame clones, not every one. Altogether tens of thousands of clones are present, about 87% being singletons, with the ten largest covering roughly 9%. The data stem from a study of T cells in localized non-small cell lung cancer. Study-level results: Without multi-region sequencing, intratumor heterogeneity could not be excluded. Of the top 100 tumor clones, median 57 were in adjacent lung, 25 to 30 among its top 100.

The sequence was collected from a woman aged 35 to 70 with stage III lung adenocarcinoma. Here the sequenced sample was peripheral blood mononuclear cells, taken before any cancer treatment. The chain joins TRBV19 to TRBJ1-1; no reliable D call. CDR3: CASSIGFGTEAFF. As DNA, the CDR3 is TGTGCCAGTAGTATCGGCTTTGGCACTGAAGCTTTCTTT.